This TCR beta chain originates from a study of technical replicates of blood from a handful of donors. The data were produced by immunoSEQ multiplex PCR, yet TCRdb's version contains in-frame clones alone and is incomplete. The table has 70,000 or so clones, about 92% seen once. V shed 3 bases and J shed 2 bases, with 26 bases lying between them. This CDR3 is built from 18 residues. Germline loops: CDR1 SQVTM, CDR2 ANQGSEA. The receptor's source is a human donor in good health. Sequencing was carried out using T cells isolated from PBMCs. The rearrangement joins TRBV29-1 to TRBJ2-7; possible D gene TRBD2, 5 bases. CDR3 nucleotide sequence: TGCAGCGTTGAGGTTGCACCGAGGGAGCGGCATAAAACCTACGAGCAGTACTTC. Its protein is CSVEVAPRERHKTYEQYF.